Below, one TCR beta chain is given with its context. Sequencing used immunoSEQ multiplex PCR; TCRdb keeps in-frame clones, though not all of them. The data show 75,000 to 90,000 clones, about 90% seen once. The CDR3 is made up of 15 amino acids. V was clipped by 5 bases and J by 0 bases; unmatched bases: 4. Germline-derived CDR1 and CDR2 are SEHNR and FQNEAQ (reference sequence). The data were obtained in a study of technical replicates of blood from four donors. This receptor was obtained from a human donor in good health. The sample taken for sequencing was T cells isolated from PBMCs. V is TRBV7-9 and J is TRBJ2-1, with 7 bases matching TRBD1. This CDR3 is CASSVDRPSYNEQFF. The CDR3, as DNA: TGTGCCAGCAGCGTGGACAGGCCCTCCTACAATGAGCAGTTCTTC. The full variable domain, its missing parts supplied by reference TRBV7-9 and TRBJ2-1, is DTGVSQNPRHKITKRGQNVTFRCDPISEHNRLYWYRQTLGQGPEFLTYFQNEAQLEKSRLLSDRFSAERPKGSFSTLEIQRTEQGDSAMYLCASSVDRPSYNEQFFGPGTRLTVL.